The 26 T cell receptor beta chains below come from one sample, sequenced in a study of blood T cell repertoires in COVID-19. The data were produced by immunoSEQ multiplex PCR, yet TCRdb's version contains in-frame clones alone and is incomplete. Among approximately 440,000 clones, 87% were seen once, and the ten largest hold under 0.85%. Sequenced: PBMCs or T cells enriched from blood (not recorded which). These TCRs come from a woman aged 18-29 years who had recovered from COVID-19.

Note on this clone: The junction shows a germline mismatch at one end, possibly a read error. The chain joins TRBV2 to TRBJ1-2; 7 positions agree with TRBD1. This CDR3 has 13 amino acids. Germline loops: CDR1 SNHLY, CDR2 FYNNEI. The CDR3 loop is CASREGGAGGYTF. CDR3 nucleotide sequence: TGTGCCAGCAGGGAAGGGGGCGCCGGTGGCTACACCTTC.

The J gene is TRBJ1-3, the V gene TRBV30; no definite D call. Germline V gives CDR1 GTSNPN, CDR2 SVGIG (reference sequence). CDR3 length equals 17 residues. Trimming left V 2 bases short and J 0 bases short, with 17 bases between. The CDR3 sequence: CAWSLSAGSVSGNTIYF. The CDR3 nucleotides read TGTGCCTGGAGTCTATCGGCGGGCTCCGTCTCTGGAAACACCATATATTTT.

The CDR3 bases are TGCGCCAGCAGCTTGGCCGGAGGGACTCGAGCTGAAGCTTTCTTT. Translation: CASSLAGGTRAEAFF. This rearrangement joins TRBV5-1 to TRBJ1-1, with D maybe TRBD1 (5 bases). Germline values: CDR1 SGHRS, CDR2 YFSETQ. V lost 0 bases, J lost 6 bases, and 15 bases lay in between. The CDR3 runs to 15 residues.

The CDR3 protein is CASSNPGVIEQYF. The CDR3 DNA follows: TGTGCCAGCAGTAACCCCGGTGTGATAGAGCAGTACTTC. V and J are TRBV25-1 and TRBJ2-7; no firm D call. Germline V gene data show CDR1 as MGHDK and CDR2 as SYGVNS. V lost 5 bases to trimming and J lost 7 bases, with 15 bases between them. The CDR3 is 13 amino acids.

The genes are TRBV28 and TRBJ2-2, with D perhaps matching TRBD1 (5 bases). The CDR3 totals 17 residues. CDR1 and CDR2 (germline): MDHEN, SYDVKM. With 6 bases removed from V and 2 bases from J, the gap between germline ends came to 19 bases. The CDR3 coding sequence is TGTGCCAGCAGCCCCACTCGGCCAGGGTTTAACACCGGGGAGCTGTTTTTT. Protein product: CASSPTRPGFNTGELFF.

The V call is TRBV5-5, the J call TRBJ1-3; 10 nucleotides align to TRBD1. Unmatched junction bases numbered 6, after V lost 4 bases and J lost 2 bases. Looked up from germline, CDR1 is SGHKS and CDR2 is YYEKEE (reference sequence). The CDR3 consists of 16 residues. The CDR3: CASSHRDRGTGNTIYF. The CDR3 coding sequence is TGTGCCAGCAGCCACCGGGACAGGGGTACTGGAAACACCATATATTTT.

The chain carries TRBV10-3 and TRBJ2-1, with 10 bases identical to TRBD1. V lost 10 bases to trimming and J lost 7 bases; unmatched junction nucleotides: 10. This CDR3 has 14 residues. The V gene's germline CDR1 is ENHRY and CDR2 SYGVKD. This CDR3 reads CATLSGTGANEQFF. In DNA, the CDR3 is TGTGCCACCCTCTCGGGGACAGGGGCAAATGAGCAGTTCTTC.

The J gene is TRBJ2-7, the V gene TRBV4-1; 8 positions agree with TRBD1. V lost 1 base, J lost 2 bases, and 10 bases stayed unmatched. The CDR3 length is 17 residues. CDR1 and CDR2 from the germline V gene are MGHRA and YSYEKL. The CDR3 spells CASSQATNQGATYEQYF. As DNA, the CDR3 is TGCGCCAGCAGCCAAGCTACAAATCAGGGGGCGACCTACGAGCAGTACTTC.

This clone was counted only a few times. V gene TRBV29-1 combines with J gene TRBJ2-7; D may be TRBD1 (6 bases). This CDR3 spans 13 amino acids. V lost 5 bases and J 4 bases, leaving 15 bases between the germline ends. Per germline, CDR1 SQVTM and CDR2 ANQGSEA. The CDR3 sequence: CSVIDRTSYEQYF. The DNA for the CDR3 is TGCAGCGTTATTGACAGGACCTCTTACGAGCAGTACTTC.

J is TRBJ2-2 and V is TRBV9; TRBD2 matches 12 bases. CDR3 length: 16 amino acids. The trim removed 4 bases at V and 6 bases at J, leaving 7 bases unmatched. The germline gives CDR1 SGDLS, CDR2 YYNGEE. The CDR3 DNA reads as TGTGCCAGCAGCCCAGCTAGCGGGGGGGCCCCCGGGGAGCTGTTTTTT. Amino acid sequence: CASSPASGGAPGELFF.

The J gene is TRBJ1-2, the V gene TRBV19, with TRBD1 as a possible D gene (6 bases). This CDR3 has 13 residues. The V end lost 7 bases, the J end lost 5 bases, and 14 bases lay between the germline ends. Germline V CDR1 and CDR2: LNHDA, SQIVND (reference sequence). CDR3 residues: CASMMTGSYGYTF. The CDR3 coding sequence is TGTGCCAGTATGATGACAGGATCTTATGGCTACACCTTC. The whole variable domain, remainder taken from reference TRBV19 and TRBJ1-2, is DGGITQSPKYLFRKEGQNVTLSCEQNLNHDAMYWYRQDPGQGLRLIYYSQIVNDFQKGDIAEGYSVSREKKESFPLTVTSAQKNPTAFYLCASMMTGSYGYTFGSGTRLTVV.

This clone was picked up one time. The V gene is TRBV4-1, the J gene TRBJ1-6; D uncertain. Trimming removed 1 base from V and 8 bases from J, with 12 bases in between. There are 15 residues in the CDR3. Germline V gene sequence: CDR1 MGHRA, CDR2 YSYEKL. The CDR3 region is CASSQGLGRYSPLHF. The CDR3 DNA follows: TGCGCCAGCAGCCAAGGGTTGGGGAGGTATTCACCCCTCCACTTT.

This rearrangement joins TRBV6-6 to TRBJ1-1, with D perhaps matching TRBD1 (6 bases). V lost 6 bases and J lost 4, with 15 bases in between. The CDR3 covers 14 residues. CDR1 is MNHNY and CDR2 is SVGAGI in the germline V gene (reference sequence). As DNA, the CDR3 is TGTGCCAGCAGCACTCAGGGGAGCGGCACTGAAGCTTTCTTT. Its protein product is CASSTQGSGTEAFF.

This rearrangement joins TRBV5-1 to TRBJ2-5; 8 positions agree with TRBD1. This CDR3 contains 13 residues. V was clipped by 4 bases and J by 5 bases; unmatched bases: 4. The V gene's germline CDR1 is SGHRS and CDR2 YFSETQ. The chain's CDR3 is CASSPGGWETQYF. As DNA, the CDR3 is TGCGCCAGCAGCCCAGGGGGCTGGGAGACCCAGTACTTC.

The genes are TRBV29-1 and TRBJ2-1, with TRBD1 matching over 7 bases. V lost 4 bases, J lost 6 bases, and 12 bases stayed unmatched. CDR1 SQVTM and CDR2 ANQGSEA come from the germline V gene. This CDR3 comprises 15 residues. The CDR3 DNA follows: TGCAGCGTTGGTCAGACAGGGCCAAGGCCCAATGAGCAGTTCTTC. Translating it yields CSVGQTGPRPNEQFF.

In nucleotides, the CDR3 is TGTGCCTGGAGTATGGCAGGGGTGAGGGTGGGTTCACCCCTCCACTTT. Protein: CAWSMAGVRVGSPLHF. The chain joins TRBV30 to TRBJ1-6; D is perhaps TRBD1 (6 bases). Trimming stripped 2 bases from V and 9 bases from J, with 20 bases between. CDR1 and CDR2 (germline): GTSNPN, SVGIG (reference sequence). The CDR3 is 16 residues long. The full variable domain, rest sourced from reference TRBV30 and TRBJ1-6, is SQTIHQWPATLVQPVGSPLSLECTVEGTSNPNLYWYRQAAGRGLQLLFYSVGIGQISSEVPQNLSASRPQDRQFILSSKKLLLSDSGFYLCAWSMAGVRVGSPLHFGNGTRLTVT.

This clone was counted only a few times. This chain links TRBV4-1 with TRBJ1-5, with D uncertain. V was clipped by 1 base and J by 4 bases, with 11 bases between them. The CDR3 is made up of 15 amino acids. CDR1 MGHRA and CDR2 YSYEKL come from the germline V gene. CDR3 sequence: CASSQVQEVNQPQHF. Here the CDR3 DNA reads TGCGCCAGCAGCCAAGTTCAGGAAGTTAATCAGCCCCAGCATTTT.

V and J are TRBV27 and TRBJ1-6; possible D gene TRBD1, 5 bases. Germline CDR1 MNHEY, CDR2 SMNVEV (reference sequence). Trimming took off 6 bases at V and 0 bases at J, with 12 bases between the two ends. The CDR3 has 16 amino acids. The CDR3 DNA is TGTGCCAGCAGAGGAGGGACGGGCTCCTATAATTCACCCCTCCACTTT. Protein: CASRGGTGSYNSPLHF.

The genes are TRBV12-3 or TRBV12-4 and TRBJ1-2; possible D gene TRBD1, 5 bases. V was clipped by 5 bases and J by 7 bases, with 14 bases between them. This CDR3 has 13 residues. The DNA for the CDR3 is TGTGCCAGCAGTCCTGACAGTCTCCCTGGCTACACCTTC. It is translated as CASSPDSLPGYTF.

V gene TRBV27 combines with J gene TRBJ2-1; TRBD2 is a possible D gene (5 bases). Between the trimmed V and J ends, which lost 2 bases and 6 bases, there was a span of 11 bases. Germline V CDR1 and CDR2: MNHEY, SMNVEV (reference sequence). The CDR3 length is 14 residues. The CDR3 sequence: CASSLGVGGNEQFF. The CDR3 DNA is TGTGCCAGCAGTTTAGGGGTAGGAGGCAATGAGCAGTTCTTC.

This CDR3 is CASSPPGQVSHTGELFF. CDR3 bases: TGTGCCAGTAGTCCCCCGGGACAGGTTTCCCACACCGGGGAGCTGTTTTTT. This chain connects TRBV19 to TRBJ2-2, with 8 nucleotides matching TRBD1. CDR3 length equals 17 residues. J was trimmed by 3 bases and V by 5 bases; bases with no gene match: 11. In germline, CDR1 is LNHDA, CDR2 SQIVND (reference sequence).

The rearrangement uses TRBV5-1 and TRBJ2-5, with D hard to call. The CDR3 loop spans 13 amino acids. The germline V and J ends were trimmed by 4 bases and 0 bases, with 7 bases remaining between them. Germline CDR1 is SGHRS and CDR2 is YFSETQ. CDR3 residues: CASSDGYQETQYF. CDR3 sequence (DNA): TGCGCCAGCAGCGACGGGTACCAAGAGACCCAGTACTTC.

The rearrangement uses TRBV6-5 and TRBJ1-6; 7 positions agree with TRBD1. V was clipped by 5 bases and J by 10 bases; unmatched bases: 11. Germline values: CDR1 MNHEY, CDR2 SVGAGI. This CDR3 is 15 amino acids long. The CDR3 DNA follows: TGTGCCAGCAGTCAGGGGGTAGGGAGTGGATCACCCCTCCACTTT. Its translation is CASSQGVGSGSPLHF.

The rearrangement links TRBV7-2 to TRBJ2-2; TRBD2 aligns across 10 bases. This CDR3 spans 17 amino acids. V gave up 0 bases and J gave up 7 bases; unmatched junction bases: 8. Germline V gene data show CDR1 as SGHTA and CDR2 as FQGNSA. CDR3 DNA: TGTGCCAGCAGCTTAGCGCCCAGCGGGGGGGCCGGCGGGGAGCTGTTTTTT. This sequence encodes CASSLAPSGGAGGELFF.

There are a few counts of this clone. The rearrangement links TRBV5-5 to TRBJ1-3; 10 bases are shared with TRBD1. Germline CDR1 SGHKS, CDR2 YYEKEE (reference sequence). This CDR3 is built from 17 residues. J lost 1 base, V lost 4 bases, and 8 bases had no gene match. CDR3 sequence reads: CASSPDRGLRSGNTIYF. Written as DNA, the CDR3 is TGTGCCAGCAGCCCGGACAGGGGGTTAAGATCTGGAAACACCATATATTTT.

V usage is TRBV28 and J usage is TRBJ1-2; a weak D match, TRBD1 (6 bases). This CDR3 is built from 11 residues. The germline V gene encodes CDR1 MDHEN and CDR2 SYDVKM. The V end lost 5 bases, the J end lost 8 bases, and 9 bases lay between the germline ends. The CDR3: CASSGQRGYTF. The CDR3 DNA is TGTGCCAGCAGTGGACAGCGGGGCTACACCTTC.